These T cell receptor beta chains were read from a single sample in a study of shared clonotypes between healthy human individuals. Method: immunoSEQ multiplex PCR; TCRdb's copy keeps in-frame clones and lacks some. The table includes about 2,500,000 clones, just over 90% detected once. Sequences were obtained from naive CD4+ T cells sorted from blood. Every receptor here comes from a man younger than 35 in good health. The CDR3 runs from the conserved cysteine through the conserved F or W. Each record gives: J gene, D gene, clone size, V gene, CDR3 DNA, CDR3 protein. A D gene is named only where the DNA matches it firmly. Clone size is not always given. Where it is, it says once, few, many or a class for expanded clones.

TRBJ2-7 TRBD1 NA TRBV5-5 TGTGCCAGCAGCCCTGACCCGGGACAGAACTACGAGCAGTACTTC CASSPDPGQNYEQYF
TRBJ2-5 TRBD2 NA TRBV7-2 TGTGCCAGCAGCTTTTCTTTACCAGCGGGGGAGGAGGAGACCCAGTACTTC CASSFSLPAGEEETQYF
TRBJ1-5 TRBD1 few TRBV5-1 TGCGCCAGCAGCTCCGGACAGGGGGGTCAGCCCCAGCATTTT CASSSGQGGQPQHF
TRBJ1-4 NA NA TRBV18 TGTGCCAGCTCACCATCCCTTATTGAAAAACTGTTTTTT CASSPSLIEKLFF
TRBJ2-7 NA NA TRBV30 TGTGCCTGGAGTGTGCGGGGAGGTTTCAGCGAGCAGTACTTC CAWSVRGGFSEQYF
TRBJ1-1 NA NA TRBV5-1 TGCGCCAGCAGCTTGGGGCTCCAGGTCCAGAACACTGAAGCTTTCTTT CASSLGLQVQNTEAFF
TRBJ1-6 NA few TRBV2 TGTGCCAGCAGCGCTGATACACCCCTCCACTTT CASSADTPLHF
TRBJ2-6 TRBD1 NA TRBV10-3 TGTGCCATCAGTGAGTCGGCGGGACAGGGGAAATCTGGGGCCAACGTCCTGACTTTC CAISESAGQGKSGANVLTF
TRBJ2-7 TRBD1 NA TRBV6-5 TGTGCCAGCAGTTATCTGGGACAGGGGACAGTCGAGCAGTACTTC CASSYLGQGTVEQYF
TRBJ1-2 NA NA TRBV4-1 TGCGCCAGCAGCCAAGAAAGAGATCTGGAAGCGATCTATGGCTACACCTTC CASSQERDLEAIYGYTF
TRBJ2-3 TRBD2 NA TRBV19 TGTGCCAGTAGTATTTGGGCGGGGGGCCAGGATACGCAGTATTTT CASSIWAGGQDTQYF
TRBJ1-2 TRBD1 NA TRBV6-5 TGTGCCAGCAGTTCGACAGGGGCGTCGGACTATGGCTACACCTTC CASSSTGASDYGYTF
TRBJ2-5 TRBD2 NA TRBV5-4 TGTGCCAGCAGCTTGGGACTCCTAGCGGGAGGGCCCGAAGAGACCCAGTACTTC CASSLGLLAGGPEETQYF
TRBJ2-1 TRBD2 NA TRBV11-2 TGTGCCAGCAGCTTAAGTGGACTAGCGGGATTCTTCTTC CASSLSGLAGFFF
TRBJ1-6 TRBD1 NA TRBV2 TGTGCCAGCAGTCGGCGGACAGGGGGCGACTTTAATTCACCCCTCCACTTT CASSRRTGGDFNSPLHF
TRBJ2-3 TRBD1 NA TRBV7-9 TGTGCCAGCAGCTCTCCTGGACAGGGGAGCACAGATACGCAGTATTTT CASSSPGQGSTDTQYF
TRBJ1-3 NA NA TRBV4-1 TGCGCCAGCAGCCAAGATACGTATACCTCTGGAAACACCATATATTTT CASSQDTYTSGNTIYF
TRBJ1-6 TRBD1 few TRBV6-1 TGTGCCAGCAGTGAACGTGTGACAGGGGTTGGACCCCTCCACTTT CASSERVTGVGPLHF